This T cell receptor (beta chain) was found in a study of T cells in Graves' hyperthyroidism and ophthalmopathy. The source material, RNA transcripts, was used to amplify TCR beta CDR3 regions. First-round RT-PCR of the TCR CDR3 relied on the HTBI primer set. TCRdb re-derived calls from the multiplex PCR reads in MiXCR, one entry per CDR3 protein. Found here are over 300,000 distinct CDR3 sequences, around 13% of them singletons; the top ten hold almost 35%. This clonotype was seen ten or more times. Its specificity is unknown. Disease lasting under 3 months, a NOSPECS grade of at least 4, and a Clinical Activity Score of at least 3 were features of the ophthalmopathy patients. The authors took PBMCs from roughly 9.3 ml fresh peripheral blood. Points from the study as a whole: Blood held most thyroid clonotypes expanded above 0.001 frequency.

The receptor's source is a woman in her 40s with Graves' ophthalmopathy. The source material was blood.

The CDR3 here is CASRPGLGREKLFF. The CDR3 DNA follows: TGTGCCAGCAGGCCGGGACTCGGGAGGGAAAAACTGTTTTTT. This chain uses TRBV2 with TRBJ1-4; weak D call: TRBD1 (5 bases). The CDR3 totals 14 residues. The V and J ends lost 6 bases and 8 bases respectively, with 16 bases between them. Germline values: CDR1 SNHLY, CDR2 FYNNEI.